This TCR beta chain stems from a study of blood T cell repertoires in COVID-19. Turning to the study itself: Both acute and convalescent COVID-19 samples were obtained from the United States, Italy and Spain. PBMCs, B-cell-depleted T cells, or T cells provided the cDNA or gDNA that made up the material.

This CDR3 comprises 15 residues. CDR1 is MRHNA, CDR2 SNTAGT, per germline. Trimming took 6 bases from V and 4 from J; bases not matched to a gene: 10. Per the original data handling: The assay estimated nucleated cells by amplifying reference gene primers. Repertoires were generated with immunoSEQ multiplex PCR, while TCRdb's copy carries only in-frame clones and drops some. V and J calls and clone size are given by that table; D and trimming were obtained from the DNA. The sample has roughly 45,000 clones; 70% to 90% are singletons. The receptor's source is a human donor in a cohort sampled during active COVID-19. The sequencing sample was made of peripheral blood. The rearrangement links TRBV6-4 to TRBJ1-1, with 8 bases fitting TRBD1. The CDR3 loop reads CASRTQLDRATEAFF. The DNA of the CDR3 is TGTGCCAGCAGAACGCAGCTGGACAGGGCCACTGAAGCTTTCTTT.